This TCR beta chain came from a study of T cells in Graves' hyperthyroidism and ophthalmopathy. Clinical symptoms, serum thyroxine and TRAb, thyroid ultrasound and orbital computed tomography together formed the diagnostic basis. CDR1 is MNHNS and CDR2 is SASEGT in the germline V gene. The ends lost 6 bases at V and 6 bases at J; junction bases unmatched: 10. The CDR3 has 15 residues. Using RNA transcripts as the source, TCR beta CDR3 regions were amplified. The primer set for the first-round RT-PCR of the TCR CDR3 was HTBI. Each CDR3 protein gets one entry after TCRdb re-called the multiplex PCR reads with MiXCR. The top ten hold 25% to 30% of the sample, which has a few hundred thousand distinct CDR3 sequences, 15% to 20% seen once. This clonotype was counted a few times.

The TCR originated in a woman in her 30s with Graves' ophthalmopathy. Sequencing was done on a sample of blood. The genes are TRBV6-1 and TRBJ1-5; 8 nucleotides match TRBD1. CDR3 nucleotide sequence: TGTGCCAGCAGCCCAGGCGGCACAGGGGGTCAGCCCCAGCATTTT. Its translation: CASSPGGTGGQPQHF.